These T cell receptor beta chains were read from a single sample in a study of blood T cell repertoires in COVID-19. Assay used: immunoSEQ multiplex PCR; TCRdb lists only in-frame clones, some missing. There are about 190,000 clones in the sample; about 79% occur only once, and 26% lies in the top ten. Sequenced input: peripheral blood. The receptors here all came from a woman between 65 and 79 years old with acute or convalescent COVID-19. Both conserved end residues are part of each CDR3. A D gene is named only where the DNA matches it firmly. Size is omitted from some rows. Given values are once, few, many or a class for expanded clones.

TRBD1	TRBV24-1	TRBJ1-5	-	CATSDRDSLSNQPQHF	TGTGCCACCAGTGACAGGGACAGCCTTAGCAATCAGCCCCAGCATTTT
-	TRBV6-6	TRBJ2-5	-	CASIGGSQETQYF	TGTGCCAGCATCGGGGGATCCCAAGAGACCCAGTACTTC
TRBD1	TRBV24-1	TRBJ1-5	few	CATSETGESNQPQHF	TGTGCCACCAGTGAGACAGGGGAAAGCAATCAGCCCCAGCATTTT
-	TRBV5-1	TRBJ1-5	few	CASSAYSNQPQHF	TGCGCCAGCAGCGCCTATAGCAATCAGCCCCAGCATTTT
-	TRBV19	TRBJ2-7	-	CASSINGQNYEQYF	TGTGCCAGTAGTATCAACGGACAAAACTACGAGCAGTACTTC
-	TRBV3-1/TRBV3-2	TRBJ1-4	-	CASSQARGSGGEKLFF	TGTGCCAGCAGCCAAGCTCGGGGGTCGGGCGGTGAAAAACTGTTTTTT
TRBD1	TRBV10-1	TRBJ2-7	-	CASEKGPGTGYSYEQYF	TGCGCCAGCGAAAAGGGACCCGGGACAGGATACTCCTACGAGCAGTACTTC
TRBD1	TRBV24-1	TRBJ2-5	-	CATSDHRGWETQYF	TGTGCCACCAGTGATCACAGGGGTTGGGAGACCCAGTACTTC
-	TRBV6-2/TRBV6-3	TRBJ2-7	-	CASSFTSYEQYF	TGTGCCAGCAGTTTTACCAGCTACGAGCAGTACTTC
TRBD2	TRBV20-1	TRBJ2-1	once	CSASSDSGLAGANEQFF	TGCAGTGCTAGTTCGGATTCGGGACTAGCGGGAGCCAATGAGCAGTTCTTC
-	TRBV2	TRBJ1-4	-	CASSVVGGFNEKLFF	TGTGCCAGCAGCGTGGTTGGGGGGTTCAATGAAAAACTGTTTTTT
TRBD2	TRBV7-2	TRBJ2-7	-	CASSLDATSNREQYF	TGTGCCAGCAGCCTTGACGCGACTAGCAACCGCGAGCAGTACTTC
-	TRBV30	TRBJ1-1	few	CAWSHSNTEAFF	TGTGCCTGGAGCCATTCGAACACTGAAGCTTTCTTT
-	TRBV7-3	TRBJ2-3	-	CASSFAGEGADTQYF	TGTGCCAGCAGCTTTGCGGGAGAGGGGGCAGATACGCAGTATTTT
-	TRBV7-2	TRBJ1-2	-	CASSLEGTSGGYTF	TGTGCCAGCAGCTTAGAAGGTACCTCGGGTGGCTACACCTTC
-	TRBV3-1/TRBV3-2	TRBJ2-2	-	CASSPSGLNTGELFF	TGTGCCAGCAGCCCCAGCGGGCTGAACACCGGGGAGCTGTTTTTT
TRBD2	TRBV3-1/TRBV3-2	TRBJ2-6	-	CASSQLPSTSGRSGANVLTF	TGTGCCAGCAGCCAATTACCCTCGACTAGCGGGAGATCTGGGGCCAACGTCCTGACTTTC
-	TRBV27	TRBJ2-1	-	CASRGSGSSYNEQFF	TGTGCCAGCAGGGGTAGCGGTAGCTCCTACAATGAGCAGTTCTTC
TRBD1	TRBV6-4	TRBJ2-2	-	CASSAPGTGDTGELFF	TGTGCCAGCAGTGCCCCCGGGACAGGGGACACCGGGGAGCTGTTTTTT
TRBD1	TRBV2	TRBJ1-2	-	CASSAGTGYGYTF	TGTGCCAGCAGTGCTGGGACAGGCTATGGCTACACCTTC
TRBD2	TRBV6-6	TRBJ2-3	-	CASNGGGVKDTQYF	TGTGCCAGCAACGGGGGAGGGGTTAAGGATACGCAGTATTTT
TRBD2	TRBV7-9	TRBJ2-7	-	CASSRSGGGRTSEQYF	TGTGCCAGCAGCCGTTCGGGAGGAGGGAGAACAAGCGAGCAGTACTTC
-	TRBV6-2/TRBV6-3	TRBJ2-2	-	CASSFREFTGELFF	TGTGCCAGCAGTTTCAGGGAATTCACCGGGGAGCTGTTTTTT
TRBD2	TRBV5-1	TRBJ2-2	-	CASSWGLAENTGELFF	TGCGCCAGCAGCTGGGGACTAGCGGAAAACACCGGGGAGCTGTTTTTT
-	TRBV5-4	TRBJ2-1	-	CASSLARGIEQFF	TGTGCCAGCAGCTTGGCCAGGGGAATTGAGCAGTTCTTC
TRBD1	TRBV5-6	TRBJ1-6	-	CASSPGQGGRSPLHF	TGTGCCAGCAGTCCCGGACAGGGAGGGCGTTCACCCCTCCACTTT
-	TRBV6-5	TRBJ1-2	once	CASRQGGSYTF	TGTGCCAGCCGACAAGGTGGAAGCTACACCTTC
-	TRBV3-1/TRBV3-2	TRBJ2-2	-	CASSQGDGGSGELFF	TGTGCCAGCAGCCAAGGAGACGGAGGGTCCGGGGAGCTGTTTTTT
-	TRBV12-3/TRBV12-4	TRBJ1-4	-	CASSLAPGEKLFF	TGTGCCAGCAGTTTAGCGCCGGGTGAAAAACTGTTTTTT
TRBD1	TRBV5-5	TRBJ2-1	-	CASRRQGRGSYNEQFF	TGTGCCAGCAGACGACAGGGCAGGGGTTCCTACAATGAGCAGTTCTTC
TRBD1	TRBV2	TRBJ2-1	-	CASSSYAGTENEQFF	TGTGCCAGCAGTTCATATGCCGGGACAGAAAATGAGCAGTTCTTC
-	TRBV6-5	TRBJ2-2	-	CASSYTNNPGELFF	TGTGCCAGCAGTTACACAAATAATCCCGGGGAGCTGTTTTTT
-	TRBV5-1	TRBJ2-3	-	CASRPSGYATDTQYF	TGCGCCAGCAGACCGTCGGGGTACGCCACAGATACGCAGTATTTT
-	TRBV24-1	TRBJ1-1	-	CARTEQGFFTEAFF	TGTGCCCGGACTGAACAGGGTTTTTTTACTGAAGCTTTCTTT
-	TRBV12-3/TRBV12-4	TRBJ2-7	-	CASSFHSNYEQYF	TGTGCCAGCAGTTTTCATTCAAACTACGAGCAGTACTTC
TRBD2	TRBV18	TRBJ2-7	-	CASSKTGPGLETYEQYF	TGTGCCAGCTCGAAGACAGGACCGGGACTAGAGACCTACGAGCAGTACTTC
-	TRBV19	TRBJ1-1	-	CASSKNPDSEAFF	TGTGCCAGTAGTAAAAATCCGGACAGTGAAGCTTTCTTT
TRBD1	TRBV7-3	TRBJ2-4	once	CASSLKRWDLGTGEGFAKNIQYF	TGTGCCAGCAGCTTAAAGAGGTGGGACCTCGGGACAGGGGAAGGGTTTGCCAAAAACATTCAGTACTTC
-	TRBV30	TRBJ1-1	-	CAWSVEFRTEAFF	TGTGCCTGGAGTGTAGAGTTCAGGACTGAAGCTTTCTTT
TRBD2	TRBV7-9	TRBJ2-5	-	CASSLILAGGPGETQYF	TGTGCCAGCAGCTTAATTCTAGCGGGAGGGCCGGGAGAGACCCAGTACTTC